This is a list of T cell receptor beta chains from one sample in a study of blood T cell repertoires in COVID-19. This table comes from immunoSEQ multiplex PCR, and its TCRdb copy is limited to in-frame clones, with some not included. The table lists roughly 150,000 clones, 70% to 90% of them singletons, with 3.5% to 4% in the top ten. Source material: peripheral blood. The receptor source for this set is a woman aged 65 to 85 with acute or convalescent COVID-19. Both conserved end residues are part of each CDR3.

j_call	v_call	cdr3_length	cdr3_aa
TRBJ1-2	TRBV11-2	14	CASSLVQDLYGYTF
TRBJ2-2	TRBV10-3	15	CAISQRGVGTGELFF
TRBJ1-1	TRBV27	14	CASSPNTGNTEAFF
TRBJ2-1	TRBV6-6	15	CASSQPSDSYNEQFF
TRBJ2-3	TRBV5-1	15	CASSLAGYRTDTQYF
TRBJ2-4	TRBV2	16	CASSVEGGIGGNIQYF
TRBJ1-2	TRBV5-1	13	CASSLGQNYGYTF
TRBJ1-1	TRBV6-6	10	CASSYREAFF
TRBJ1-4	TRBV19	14	CASGRQAGNEKLFF
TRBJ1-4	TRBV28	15	CASSRLTGRGEKLFF
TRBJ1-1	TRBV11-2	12	CASSWGQSEAFF
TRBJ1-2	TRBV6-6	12	CASSDRDYGYTF
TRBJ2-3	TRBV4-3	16	CASSRTQDLRTDTQYF
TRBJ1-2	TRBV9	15	CASSPLGQANYGYTF
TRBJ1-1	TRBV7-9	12	CASSHTRSEAFF
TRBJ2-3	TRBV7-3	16	CASSPGPAGGSDTQYF
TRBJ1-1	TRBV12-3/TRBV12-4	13	CASSSSVNTEAFF
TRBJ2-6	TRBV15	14	CATSWGPGANVLTF
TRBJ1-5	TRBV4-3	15	CASSQGQFSNQPQHF
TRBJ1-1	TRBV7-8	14	CASSKGQGAVEAFF
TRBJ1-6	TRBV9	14	CASGAGGVGSPLHF
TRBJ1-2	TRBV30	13	CAWSVEGLHGYTF
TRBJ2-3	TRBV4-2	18	CASSNDQTSGDSTDTQYF
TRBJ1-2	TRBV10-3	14	CAINARDSNYGYTF
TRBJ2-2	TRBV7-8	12	CASSPVLGELFF
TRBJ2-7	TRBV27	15	CASSLRASGSYEQYF
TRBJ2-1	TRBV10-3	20	CAIIAPGTKAFGLARNEQFF
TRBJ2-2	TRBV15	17	CATSRPPGAVNTGELFF
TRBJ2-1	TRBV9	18	CASSAGTGASGSYNEQFF
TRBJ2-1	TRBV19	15	CASSKLAGGKNEQFF
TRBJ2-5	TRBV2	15	CASRTQRGSQETQYF
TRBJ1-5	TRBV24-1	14	CATSAGYSNQPQHF
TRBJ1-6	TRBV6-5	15	CASSWADRVGSPLHF
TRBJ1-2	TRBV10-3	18	CAISESILEGRILYGYTF
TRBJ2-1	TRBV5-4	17	CASSAQGQAKAYNEQFF
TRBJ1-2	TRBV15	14	CATSRVGGSIGYTF
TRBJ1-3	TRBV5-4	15	CASSRTGASGNTIYF
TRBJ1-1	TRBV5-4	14	CASSRAGRDTEAFF
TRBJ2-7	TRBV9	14	CASSVDRGSYEQYF
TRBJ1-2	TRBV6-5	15	CASRPTGTTLYGYTF
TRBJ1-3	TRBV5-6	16	CASSFLRNPGGNTIYF
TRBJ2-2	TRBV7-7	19	CASSLGGAGAAPDTGELFF
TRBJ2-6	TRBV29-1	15	CSVVEGASGANVLTF
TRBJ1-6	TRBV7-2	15	CASVQGLTPSSPLHF
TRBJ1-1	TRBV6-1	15	CASSSGGTPNTEAFF
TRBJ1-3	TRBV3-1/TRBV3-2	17	CASSQLRQGRRGNTIYF
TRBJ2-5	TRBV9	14	CASSVQGLRETQYF
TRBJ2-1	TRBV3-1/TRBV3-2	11	CASSPDRVLFF
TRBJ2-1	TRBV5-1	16	CASSLPGTGGGSEQFF
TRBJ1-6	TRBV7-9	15	CASSSRQGWNSPLHF